Listed below are T cell receptor beta chains from one sample, sequenced in a study of cytomegalovirus exposure and HLA in healthy donors. Here immunoSEQ multiplex PCR was the method, and the copy in TCRdb shows in-frame clones only, minus some. Counted here are about 180,000 clones, just over 70% occurring once; the ten biggest clones make up roughly 2.5%. Specimen: PBMCs. These receptors came from a human donor in good health. The conserved cysteine and the conserved F or W are not part of the CDR3 here.

j_gene	v_gene	CDR3aa
TRBJ1-3	TRBV18	ASSPAGDRGNTIY
TRBJ2-5	TRBV12-5	ASALRGGNAETQY
TRBJ2-7	TRBV6-4	ASSDSRRRAAYEQY
TRBJ2-2	TRBV18	ASWEYEGTGELF
TRBJ1-2	TRBV30	AWSVPPRLAVGGYT
TRBJ2-1	TRBV15	ATSRALGLGIRSEAGGPHNEQF
TRBJ2-1	TRBV21-1	ASSKGGTSGGYNEQF
TRBJ2-7	TRBV29-1	SVPKSGSYEQY
TRBJ2-1	TRBV5-4	ASSLVGGGADEQF
TRBJ1-4	TRBV23-1	ASSQTPGHHATNEKLF
TRBJ1-6	TRBV5-6	ASSHPGTAPNSPLH
TRBJ1-1	TRBV25-1	ASSPYRGGDTEAF
TRBJ2-4	TRBV19	ASSRTGGSKNIQY
TRBJ1-1	TRBV28	ASSKTTGGTEAF
TRBJ2-7	TRBV2	ASSDPLAGSYEQY
TRBJ2-1	TRBV6-5	ASSRSGGAGNEQF
TRBJ2-3	TRBV7-9	ASSIEVGTSGDTDTQY
TRBJ2-2	TRBV7-6	ASSSPTGGVYAGELF
TRBJ1-4	TRBV6-6	ASSYGQGSNEKLF
TRBJ2-2	TRBV19	ASSKTDRNTGELF
TRBJ2-7	TRBV5-4	ASGTPNLYEQY
TRBJ2-7	TRBV7-8	ASSLGLAGAVSSYEQY
TRBJ2-7	TRBV4-3	ASSQGLTSYTYEQY
TRBJ2-7	TRBV6-1	ASSESIQRSYEQY
TRBJ1-1	TRBV5-1	ASSLQLMNTEAF
TRBJ1-1	TRBV6-5	ASRRTGQNTEAF
TRBJ2-1	TRBV7-2	ASSLQGTIDEQF
TRBJ2-5	TRBV6-4	ASSEGGQETQY
TRBJ1-2	TRBV27	ASSSLDGMKYGYT